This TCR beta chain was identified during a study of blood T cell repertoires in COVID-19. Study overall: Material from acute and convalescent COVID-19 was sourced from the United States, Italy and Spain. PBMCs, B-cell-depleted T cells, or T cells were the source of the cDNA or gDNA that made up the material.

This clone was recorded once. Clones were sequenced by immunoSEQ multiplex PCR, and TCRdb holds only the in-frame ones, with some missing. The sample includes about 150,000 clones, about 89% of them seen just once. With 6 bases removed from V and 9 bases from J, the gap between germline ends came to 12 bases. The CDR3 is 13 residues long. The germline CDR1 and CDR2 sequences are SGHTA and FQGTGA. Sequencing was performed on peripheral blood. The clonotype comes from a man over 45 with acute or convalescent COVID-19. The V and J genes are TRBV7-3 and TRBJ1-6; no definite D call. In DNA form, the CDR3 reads TGTGCCAGCAGTCCCACTCCGGGTTCACCCCTCCACTTT. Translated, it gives CASSPTPGSPLHF.